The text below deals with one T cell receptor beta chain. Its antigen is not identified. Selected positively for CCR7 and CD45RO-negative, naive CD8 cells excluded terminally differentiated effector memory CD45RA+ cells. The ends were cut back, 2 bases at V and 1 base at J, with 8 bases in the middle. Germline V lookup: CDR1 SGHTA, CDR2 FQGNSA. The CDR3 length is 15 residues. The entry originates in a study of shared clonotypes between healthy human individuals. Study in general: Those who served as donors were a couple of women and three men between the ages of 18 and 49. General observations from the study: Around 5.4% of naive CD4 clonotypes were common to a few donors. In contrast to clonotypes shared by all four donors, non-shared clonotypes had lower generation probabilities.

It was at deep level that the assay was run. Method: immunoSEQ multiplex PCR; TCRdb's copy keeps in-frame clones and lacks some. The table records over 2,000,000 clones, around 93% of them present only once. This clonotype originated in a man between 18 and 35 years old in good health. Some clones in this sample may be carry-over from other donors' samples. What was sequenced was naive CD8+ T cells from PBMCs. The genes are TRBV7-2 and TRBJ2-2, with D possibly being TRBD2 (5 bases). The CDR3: CASSLFRGNTGELFF. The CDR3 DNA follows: TGTGCCAGCAGCTTATTTCGGGGGAACACCGGGGAGCTGTTTTTT. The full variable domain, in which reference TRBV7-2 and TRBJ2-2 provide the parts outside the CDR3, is GAGVSQSPSNKVTEKGKDVELRCDPISGHTALYWYRQSLGQGLEFLIYFQGNSAPDKSGLPSDRFSAERTGGSVSTLTIQRTQQEDSAVYLCASSLFRGNTGELFFGEGSRLTVL.